One sample yielded the 24 T cell receptor beta chains listed below, sequenced in a study of radiotherapy plus CTLA-4 blockade in lung cancer. Clones were read by immunoSEQ multiplex PCR, and TCRdb kept only the in-frame ones, dropping some. The data show more than 35,000 clones, around 83% seen once. The material sequenced was peripheral blood, taken from a patient treated with radiotherapy plus ipilimumab. Every receptor here comes from a human donor with non-small cell lung cancer who had stable disease on radiotherapy plus ipilimumab.

This clone occurred a few times. The CDR3 DNA follows: TGTGCCAGCAGCGCGGACAGTGCCTATGGCTACACCTTC. Its protein is CASSADSAYGYTF. The chain joins TRBV7-2 to TRBJ1-2, with a weak D call TRBD1 (6 bases). Looked up from germline, CDR1 is SGHTA and CDR2 is FQGNSA. Trimming took 5 bases from V and 4 from J, leaving 11 bases between them. The CDR3 totals 13 residues.

The V call is TRBV20-1, the J call TRBJ2-7, with 9 bases fitting TRBD1. The V segment lost 6 bases and the J segment 9 bases; nucleotides outside the gene matches: 6. The CDR3 has 11 amino acids. Germline V CDR1 and CDR2: DFQATT, SNEGSKA (reference sequence). CDR3 residues: CSARDRVLQYF. In nucleotides, the CDR3 is TGCAGTGCCCGGGACAGGGTATTGCAGTACTTC.

The chain employs TRBV4-1 and TRBJ2-7, with TRBD1 as a possible D gene (6 bases). The V gene lost 1 base and the J gene lost 0 bases, with 13 bases spanning the gap. Germline CDR1 is MGHRA and CDR2 is YSYEKL. The CDR3 totals 16 residues. The CDR3 sequence is CASSQGWGPRSYEQYF. The CDR3 coding sequence is TGCGCCAGCAGCCAAGGGTGGGGGCCTCGCTCCTACGAGCAGTACTTC.

V usage is TRBV29-1 and J usage is TRBJ1-2; D might be TRBD1 (6 bases). Trimming pared 4 bases from V and 1 base from J, leaving 10 bases between. This CDR3 is 13 amino acids long. Per germline, CDR1 SQVTM and CDR2 ANQGSEA. The CDR3 here is CSVGTDSNYGYTF. In DNA form, the CDR3 reads TGCAGCGTTGGAACGGACAGTAACTATGGCTACACCTTC.

The chain combines TRBV25-1 with TRBJ2-3; 11 nucleotides match TRBD2. The CDR3 runs 16 residues. The germline gives CDR1 MGHDK, CDR2 SYGVNS. The V segment lost 6 bases and the J segment 6 bases; nucleotides outside the gene matches: 11. As DNA, the CDR3 is TGTGCCAGCAGGCCTAATCTAGCGGGAGGAGGGGATACGCAGTATTTT. As protein: CASRPNLAGGGDTQYF. Full variable domain (rest looked up from reference TRBV25-1 and TRBJ2-3): EADIYQTPRYLVIGTGKKITLECSQTMGHDKMYWYQQDPGMELHLIHYSYGVNSTEKGDLSSESTVSRIRTEHFPLTLESARPSHTSQYLCASRPNLAGGGDTQYFGPGTRLTVL.

The CDR3 reads CAWSRGLVSNQPQHF. CDR3 bases: TGTGCCTGGAGCAGGGGGTTGGTGAGCAATCAGCCCCAGCATTTT. The chain couples TRBV30 to TRBJ1-5; TRBD1 agrees at 7 bases. Germline V gene lookup returns CDR1 GTSNPN and CDR2 SVGIG (reference sequence). Unmatched junction bases numbered 6, after V lost 3 bases and J lost 1 base. This CDR3 is built from 15 residues.

This chain joins TRBV5-5 and TRBJ2-2; D call uncertain. The V end was cut by 2 bases, the J end by 3 bases, with 11 bases between. Per germline, CDR1 SGHKS and CDR2 YYEKEE (reference sequence). The CDR3 totals 15 residues. The CDR3 bases are TGTGCCAGCAGCTTAAAACCGGTAGACACCGGGGAGCTGTTTTTT. It translates to CASSLKPVDTGELFF.

The V gene is TRBV6-5, the J gene TRBJ2-1, with 10 nucleotides matching TRBD2. The CDR3 sequence is 15 residues long. Germline V gene lookup returns CDR1 MNHEY and CDR2 SVGAGI. The V gene end was trimmed by 5 bases and the J gene end by 3 bases; junction bases not matched to a gene: 4. Written as DNA, the CDR3 is TGTGCCAGCAGTCAGCGGGGGGGAAGCTACAATGAGCAGTTCTTC. It encodes CASSQRGGSYNEQFF.

The chain joins TRBV7-9 to TRBJ2-3; weak D call: TRBD1 (6 bases). V was clipped by 2 bases and J by 0 bases, with 12 bases between them. This CDR3 contains 16 residues. Per the germline V gene, CDR1 is SEHNR and CDR2 is FQNEAQ (reference sequence). The CDR3 protein is CASSLPGHQSTDTQYF. The CDR3 coding sequence is TGTGCCAGCAGCTTACCGGGACACCAAAGCACAGATACGCAGTATTTT.

The genes are TRBV9 and TRBJ1-2; 9 positions match TRBD1. V dropped 3 bases and J dropped 4; count of bases not matched to a gene: 4. The CDR3 has 14 amino acids. Germline V gives CDR1 SGDLS, CDR2 YYNGEE. CDR3 in amino acids: CASSAGTGPYGYTF. As DNA, the CDR3 is TGTGCCAGCAGCGCCGGGACAGGGCCCTATGGCTACACCTTC.

The chain is built from TRBV7-2 and TRBJ1-5; 8 positions match TRBD1. The CDR3 extends over 15 amino acids. The J segment lost 2 bases and the V segment lost 2 bases, leaving 2 bases of the junction unmatched. Germline assignment: CDR1 SGHTA and CDR2 FQGNSA. DNA of the CDR3: TGTGCCAGCAGCTTAACAGGGGGAGGCAATCAGCCCCAGCATTTT. Residues: CASSLTGGGNQPQHF.

For the CDR3, the DNA is TGCGCCAGCAGCCCGGGGACTAGCGGGGGCACAGATACGCAGTATTTT. This gives the protein CASSPGTSGGTDTQYF. This sequence joins TRBV5-1 and TRBJ2-3, with 13 bases that match TRBD2. The V gene's germline CDR1 is SGHRS and CDR2 YFSETQ. The V segment lost 4 bases and the J segment 1 base; nucleotides outside the gene matches: 3. The CDR3 totals 16 residues.

V is TRBV18 and J is TRBJ2-1; TRBD2 aligns across 13 bases. The junction had 13 bases not matched to a gene; V was cut back by 5 bases and J by 9 bases. The CDR3 is 17 amino acids. Germline lookup yields CDR1 KGHSH and CDR2 LQKENI. CDR3 sequence reads: CASSTLRTSGSFGEQFF. DNA of the CDR3: TGTGCCAGCTCAACACTTAGGACTAGCGGGAGTTTTGGTGAGCAGTTCTTC.

As DNA, the CDR3 is TGCGCCAGCAGCTTGGACTATACGGGCGAGCAGTACTTC. This codes for CASSLDYTGEQYF. The genes are TRBV5-1 and TRBJ2-7; no firm D call. Germline V gives CDR1 SGHRS, CDR2 YFSETQ. V lost 0 bases and J 6 bases, leaving 10 bases between the germline ends. CDR3 size: 13 residues.

This clone showed up just a few times. V usage is TRBV7-2 and J usage is TRBJ2-7; D might be TRBD1 (6 bases). V was shortened by 6 bases and J by 0 bases, with 15 bases between the two germline ends. CDR1 is SGHTA and CDR2 is FQGNSA in the germline V gene. The CDR3 runs 15 residues. CDR3: CASRGGSSSSYEQYF. In nucleotides, the CDR3 is TGTGCCAGCAGAGGGGGTAGTTCCAGCTCCTACGAGCAGTACTTC.

The chain joins TRBV4-1 to TRBJ2-1; maybe TRBD2 (5 bases). From germline, CDR1 is MGHRA and CDR2 YSYEKL. The CDR3 contains 15 residues. The V gene lost 0 bases and the J gene lost 6 bases, with 12 bases spanning the gap. CDR3 sequence: CASSQDHGIGNEQFF. The CDR3, as DNA: TGCGCCAGCAGCCAAGATCACGGGATTGGCAATGAGCAGTTCTTC.

The chain combines TRBV27 with TRBJ2-1, with TRBD2 identical over 9 bases. The germline gives CDR1 MNHEY, CDR2 SMNVEV (reference sequence). The CDR3 extends over 14 amino acids. J lost 5 bases, V lost 7 bases, and 6 bases had no gene match. The CDR3 bases are TGTGCCAGCAATGGCGGGAGGGCTGACAATGAGCAGTTCTTC. Its protein product is CASNGGRADNEQFF.

The chain links TRBV7-9 to TRBJ2-3; 9 bases map to TRBD1. This CDR3 is built from 18 residues. V gave up 4 bases and J gave up 2 bases; unmatched junction bases: 13. Germline CDR1 SEHNR, CDR2 FQNEAQ (reference sequence). The CDR3 DNA reads TGTGCCAGCAGCTGGGGACAGGGTGGAGCGGTGAACACAGATACGCAGTATTTT. It specifies CASSWGQGGAVNTDTQYF.

Worth noting for this clone: Distinct nucleotide sequences in the sample also encode this CDR3. V gene TRBV5-1 combines with J gene TRBJ1-1; possibly TRBD1 for D (5 bases). Germline-derived CDR1 and CDR2 are SGHRS and YFSETQ. V lost 0 bases, J lost 5 bases, and 14 bases lay in between. CDR3 length: 15 residues. The CDR3 nucleotides are TGCGCCAGCAGCTTGGATCCCGGGGGAAGGACTGAAGCTTTCTTT. Encoded protein: CASSLDPGGRTEAFF.

This clone showed up just once. J is TRBJ2-2 and V is TRBV30; TRBD2 matches at 10 bases. J gave up 2 bases and V 4 bases, and 1 base lay outside the gene matches. Germline-derived CDR1 and CDR2 are GTSNPN and SVGIG (reference sequence). CDR3 length equals 14 residues. CDR3 loop: CAWTSGGNTGELFF. As DNA, the CDR3 is TGTGCCTGGACTAGCGGGGGAAACACCGGGGAGCTGTTTTTT.

The chain carries TRBV5-1 and TRBJ2-3; 7 nucleotides match TRBD2. Germline V gene lookup returns CDR1 SGHRS and CDR2 YFSETQ. The V gene end was trimmed by 0 bases and the J gene end by 1 base; junction bases not matched to a gene: 5. The CDR3 is made up of 16 amino acids. This chain's CDR3 is CASSLAGGRGTDTQYF. In nucleotides, the CDR3 is TGCGCCAGCAGCTTGGCCGGCGGGAGAGGCACAGATACGCAGTATTTT.

This clone has just a few counts. V is TRBV19 and J is TRBJ2-6; D ambiguous. V was trimmed by 3 bases and J by 0 bases, leaving 9 bases between them. Germline-derived CDR1 and CDR2 are LNHDA and SQIVND (reference sequence). This CDR3 has 16 amino acids. Here the CDR3 DNA reads TGTGCCAGTAGTATGGCTCAGGCCTCTGGGGCCAACGTCCTGACTTTC. This codes for CASSMAQASGANVLTF. The whole variable domain, filled in from reference TRBV19 and TRBJ2-6, reads DGGITQSPKYLFRKEGQNVTLSCEQNLNHDAMYWYRQDPGQGLRLIYYSQIVNDFQKGDIAEGYSVSREKKESFPLTVTSAQKNPTAFYLCASSMAQASGANVLTFGAGSRLTVL.

This clone was counted once. The chain couples TRBV30 to TRBJ1-2; 8 bases fit TRBD1. In germline, CDR1 is GTSNPN, CDR2 SVGIG (reference sequence). The trim removed 2 bases at V and 7 bases at J, leaving 6 bases unmatched. The CDR3 is made up of 13 amino acids. The CDR3 DNA is TGTGCCTGGAGTAAGGGGACAGGAGGTGGCTACACCTTC. Translated, it gives CAWSKGTGGGYTF.

The V gene is TRBV10-3, the J gene TRBJ2-1; 9 bases agree with TRBD2. Germline values: CDR1 ENHRY, CDR2 SYGVKD. J was trimmed by 7 bases and V by 4 bases; bases with no gene match: 5. The CDR3 consists of 14 residues. CDR3: CAISGGLALNEQFF. The CDR3 DNA follows: TGTGCCATCAGTGGGGGACTAGCCCTTAATGAGCAGTTCTTC.